Following are 10 T cell receptor beta chains from one sample sequenced in a study of T cell changes during pregnancy in multiple sclerosis. Measured with immunoSEQ multiplex PCR; TCRdb has only the in-frame clones, and not every one. The repertoire has about 40,000 clones, more than 85% of them found once; the top ten carry over 10%. Specimen: CD8+ T cells from peripheral blood mononuclear cells, collected in the first trimester of pregnancy. Source of these receptors: a female donor with multiple sclerosis, enrolled in a pregnancy study.

The chain recombines TRBV7-9 with TRBJ2-7, with 11 bases fitting TRBD2. The CDR3 has 15 residues. The germline gives CDR1 SEHNR, CDR2 FQNEAQ (reference sequence). With 5 bases clipped from V and 3 bases from J, the junction kept 6 bases outside the gene matches. CDR3 sequence reads: CASSPIAGGIYEQYF. CDR3 nucleotide sequence: TGTGCCAGCAGCCCAATAGCGGGGGGGATCTACGAGCAGTACTTC.

The genes are TRBV12-5 and TRBJ2-1, with TRBD1 matching over 7 bases. The J segment lost 8 bases and the V segment lost 6 bases, leaving 10 bases of the junction unmatched. In germline, CDR1 is LGHNT, CDR2 FRNRAP. This CDR3 is 14 amino acids long. Here the CDR3 DNA reads TGTGCTAGTGGCCCCGACAGGCAGGGGGATGAGCAGTTCTTC. Its protein is CASGPDRQGDEQFF.

The V gene is TRBV6-4, the J gene TRBJ2-3, with 8 bases matching TRBD2. The germline V gene has CDR1 MRHNA and CDR2 SNTAGT. This CDR3 region has 15 residues. Losses at the gene ends were 3 bases for V and 0 bases for J; bases not matched to a gene: 2. The CDR3 coding sequence is TGTGCCAGCAGTGATGGCGGGGGGAGCACAGATACGCAGTATTTT. Protein sequence: CASSDGGGSTDTQYF.

The chain employs TRBV4-1 and TRBJ2-7; 7 nucleotides align to TRBD2. The length of the CDR3 is 14 residues. V lost 1 base, J lost 3 bases, and 3 bases stayed unmatched. In germline, CDR1 is MGHRA, CDR2 YSYEKL. CDR3 residues: CASSQAGLHYEQYF. In nucleotides, the CDR3 is TGCGCCAGCAGCCAAGCGGGACTACACTACGAGCAGTACTTC.

In DNA, the CDR3 is TGTGCCAGCAGTCGGACAGGGCAGAACACTGAAGCTTTCTTT. Its translation: CASSRTGQNTEAFF. J is TRBJ1-1 and V is TRBV6-6; 8 nucleotides align to TRBD1. CDR3 length equals 14 residues. Germline assignment: CDR1 MNHNY and CDR2 SVGAGI (reference sequence). Losses at the gene ends were 5 bases for V and 1 base for J; bases not matched to a gene: 3.

A remark on this clone: The germline gene is not matched at one end of the junction; a read error may be the cause. The rearrangement links TRBV7-7 to TRBJ2-7; 12 bases are shared with TRBD1. Germline assignment: CDR1 SSHAT and CDR2 FNYEAQ (reference sequence). The length of the CDR3 is 15 residues. CDR3 DNA sequence: TGTGCTAGCAGCTTAGGGACAGGGGGCGGCTACGAGCAGTACTTC. Encoded protein: CASSLGTGGGYEQYF. Using reference TRBV7-7 and TRBJ2-7 for the parts outside the CDR3, the full variable domain is GAGVSQSPRYKVTKRGQDVTLRCDPISSHATLYWYQQALGQGPEFLTYFNYEAQPDKSGLPSDRFSAERPEGSISTLTIQRTEQRDSAMYRCASSLGTGGGYEQYFGPGTRLTVT.

This chain links TRBV5-6 with TRBJ1-5; 11 bases match TRBD1. Germline CDR1 reads SGHDT; CDR2 reads YYEEEE. This CDR3 comprises 16 residues. Germline trimming cut 0 bases from V and 5 bases from J; bases unmatched to any gene: 4. The CDR3 loop is CASSLGGQGDYQPQHF. The CDR3 bases are TGTGCCAGCAGCTTGGGGGGACAGGGGGACTATCAGCCCCAGCATTTT.

The chain joins TRBV9 to TRBJ2-2, with D tentatively TRBD2 (6 bases). V lost 3 bases to trimming and J lost 7 bases, with 19 bases between them. The CDR3 is 16 residues long. Germline assignment: CDR1 SGDLS and CDR2 YYNGEE. For the CDR3, the DNA is TGTGCCAGCAGCGAGGGGAACGGGGGTGGCGGCGGGGAGCTGTTTTTT. Protein: CASSEGNGGGGGELFF. Full variable domain (missing parts from reference TRBV9 and TRBJ2-2): DSGVTQTPKHLITATGQRVTLRCSPRSGDLSVYWYQQSLDQGLQFLIQYYNGEERAKGNILERFSAQQFPDLHSELNLSSLELGDSALYFCASSEGNGGGGGELFFGEGSRLTVL.

Only one count was recorded for this clone. The V gene is TRBV5-1, the J gene TRBJ2-1; 7 bases align to TRBD1. The CDR3 contains 13 residues. J lost 6 bases, V lost 5 bases, and 5 bases had no gene match. Per germline, CDR1 SGHRS and CDR2 YFSETQ. The CDR3 DNA is TGCGCCAGCAGTTCACAGGGGAGCAATGAGCAGTTCTTC. The encoded protein is CASSSQGSNEQFF.

The chain carries TRBV13 and TRBJ2-7; the D gene is possibly TRBD2 (6 bases). CDR3 length: 14 residues. CDR1 is PRHDT and CDR2 is FYEKMQ in the germline V gene (reference sequence). Deletions cut 5 bases from V and 0 bases from J, with 11 bases between. CDR3 DNA sequence: TGTGCCAGCAGCACCCGGGACTTCTCCTACGAGCAGTACTTC. It translates to CASSTRDFSYEQYF. The whole variable domain, filled in from reference TRBV13 and TRBJ2-7, reads AAGVIQSPRHLIKEKRETATLKCYPIPRHDTVYWYQQGPGQDPQFLISFYEKMQSDKGSIPDRFSAQQFSDYHSELNMSSLELGDSALYFCASSTRDFSYEQYFGPGTRLTVT.